The 5 T cell receptor beta chains in this list originate from one sample, sequenced in a study of T cell responses to AZD1222 COVID-19 vaccine. The method was immunoSEQ multiplex PCR; TCRdb's version includes in-frame clones alone and lacks a portion of them. Of about 120,000 clones detected, approximately 90% appear once; the ten largest clones hold 3.5% to 4.5%. The specimen was peripheral blood, collected 28 days after the second dose of the MenACWY control vaccine. All receptors derive from an adult who received the MenACWY meningococcal vaccine as a control.

The CDR3 is CASSLEYSNQPQHF. The CDR3 DNA follows: TGTGCCAGCAGCTTAGAATATAGCAATCAGCCCCAGCATTTT. The V and J genes are TRBV5-5 and TRBJ1-5; D remains ambiguous. This CDR3 contains 14 residues. Trimming took 2 bases from V and 0 from J, leaving 6 bases between them. The germline V gene has CDR1 SGHKS and CDR2 YYEKEE (reference sequence).

V is TRBV18 and J is TRBJ1-4; 7 bases agree with TRBD1. The V gene end was trimmed by 4 bases and the J gene end by 8 bases; junction bases not matched to a gene: 7. The CDR3 is 14 residues long. CDR1 is KGHSH, CDR2 LQKENI, per germline. CDR3 nucleotides: TGTGCCAGCTCACAGGGGACAGAGCCCGAAAAACTGTTTTTT. Residues: CASSQGTEPEKLFF.

About this clone: Other DNA sequences in this sample translate to the same CDR3. The rearrangement uses TRBV12-3 or TRBV12-4 and TRBJ1-2, with no clear D. This CDR3 region has 13 residues. The V end was cut by 3 bases, the J end by 3 bases, with 8 bases between. The CDR3 region has the DNA TGTGCCAGCAGTTTCGGTCGGGACTATGGCTACACCTTC. This translates into CASSFGRDYGYTF.

This clone was seen a handful of times. This chain links TRBV7-7 with TRBJ2-5; tentative D call: TRBD2 (6 bases). The CDR3 spans 15 residues. V was cut by 1 base and J by 4 bases, with 13 bases left in between. Germline CDR1 is SSHAT and CDR2 is FNYEAQ (reference sequence). CDR3 loop: CASSLGAGLRETQYF. The CDR3 DNA reads TGTGCCAGCAGCTTAGGGGCGGGGTTGCGAGAGACCCAGTACTTC.

The chain carries TRBV7-9 and TRBJ1-1; 9 bases are shared with TRBD1. Germline V gene sequence: CDR1 SEHNR, CDR2 FQNEAQ (reference sequence). The J segment lost 1 base and the V segment lost 5 bases, leaving 8 bases of the junction unmatched. The CDR3 is 16 residues long. CDR3 residues: CASSSTTGGRNTEAFF. For the CDR3, the DNA is TGTGCCAGCAGCAGTACGACAGGGGGTAGGAACACTGAAGCTTTCTTT. The variable domain in full, completed from reference TRBV7-9 and TRBJ1-1, reads DTGVSQNPRHKITKRGQNVTFRCDPISEHNRLYWYRQTLGQGPEFLTYFQNEAQLEKSRLLSDRFSAERPKGSFSTLEIQRTEQGDSAMYLCASSSTTGGRNTEAFFGQGTRLTVV.